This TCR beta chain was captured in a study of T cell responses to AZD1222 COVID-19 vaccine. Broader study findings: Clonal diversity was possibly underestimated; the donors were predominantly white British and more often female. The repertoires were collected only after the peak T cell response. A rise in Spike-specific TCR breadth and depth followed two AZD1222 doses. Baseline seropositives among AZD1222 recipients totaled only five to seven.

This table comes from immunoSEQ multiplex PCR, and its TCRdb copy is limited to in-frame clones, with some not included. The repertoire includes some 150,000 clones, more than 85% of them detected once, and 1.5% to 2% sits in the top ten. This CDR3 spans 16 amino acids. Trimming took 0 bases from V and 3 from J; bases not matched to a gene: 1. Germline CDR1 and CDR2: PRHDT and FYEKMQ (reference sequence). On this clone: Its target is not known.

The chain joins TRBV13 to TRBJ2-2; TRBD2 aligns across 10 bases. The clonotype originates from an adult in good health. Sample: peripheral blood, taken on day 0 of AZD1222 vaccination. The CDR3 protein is CASSLGLAGDTGELFF. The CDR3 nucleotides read TGTGCCAGCAGCTTAGGCCTAGCGGGAGACACCGGGGAGCTGTTTTTT.